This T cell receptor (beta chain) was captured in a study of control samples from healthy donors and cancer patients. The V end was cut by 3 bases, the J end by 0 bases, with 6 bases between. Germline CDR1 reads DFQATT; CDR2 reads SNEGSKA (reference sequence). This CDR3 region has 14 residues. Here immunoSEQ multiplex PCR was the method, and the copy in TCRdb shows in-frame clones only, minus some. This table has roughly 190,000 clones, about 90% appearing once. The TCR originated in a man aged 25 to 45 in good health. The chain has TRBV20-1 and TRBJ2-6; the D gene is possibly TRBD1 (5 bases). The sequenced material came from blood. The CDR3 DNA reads TGCAGTGCTAGTGGGGCCTCTGGGGCCAACGTCCTGACTTTC. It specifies CSASGASGANVLTF.